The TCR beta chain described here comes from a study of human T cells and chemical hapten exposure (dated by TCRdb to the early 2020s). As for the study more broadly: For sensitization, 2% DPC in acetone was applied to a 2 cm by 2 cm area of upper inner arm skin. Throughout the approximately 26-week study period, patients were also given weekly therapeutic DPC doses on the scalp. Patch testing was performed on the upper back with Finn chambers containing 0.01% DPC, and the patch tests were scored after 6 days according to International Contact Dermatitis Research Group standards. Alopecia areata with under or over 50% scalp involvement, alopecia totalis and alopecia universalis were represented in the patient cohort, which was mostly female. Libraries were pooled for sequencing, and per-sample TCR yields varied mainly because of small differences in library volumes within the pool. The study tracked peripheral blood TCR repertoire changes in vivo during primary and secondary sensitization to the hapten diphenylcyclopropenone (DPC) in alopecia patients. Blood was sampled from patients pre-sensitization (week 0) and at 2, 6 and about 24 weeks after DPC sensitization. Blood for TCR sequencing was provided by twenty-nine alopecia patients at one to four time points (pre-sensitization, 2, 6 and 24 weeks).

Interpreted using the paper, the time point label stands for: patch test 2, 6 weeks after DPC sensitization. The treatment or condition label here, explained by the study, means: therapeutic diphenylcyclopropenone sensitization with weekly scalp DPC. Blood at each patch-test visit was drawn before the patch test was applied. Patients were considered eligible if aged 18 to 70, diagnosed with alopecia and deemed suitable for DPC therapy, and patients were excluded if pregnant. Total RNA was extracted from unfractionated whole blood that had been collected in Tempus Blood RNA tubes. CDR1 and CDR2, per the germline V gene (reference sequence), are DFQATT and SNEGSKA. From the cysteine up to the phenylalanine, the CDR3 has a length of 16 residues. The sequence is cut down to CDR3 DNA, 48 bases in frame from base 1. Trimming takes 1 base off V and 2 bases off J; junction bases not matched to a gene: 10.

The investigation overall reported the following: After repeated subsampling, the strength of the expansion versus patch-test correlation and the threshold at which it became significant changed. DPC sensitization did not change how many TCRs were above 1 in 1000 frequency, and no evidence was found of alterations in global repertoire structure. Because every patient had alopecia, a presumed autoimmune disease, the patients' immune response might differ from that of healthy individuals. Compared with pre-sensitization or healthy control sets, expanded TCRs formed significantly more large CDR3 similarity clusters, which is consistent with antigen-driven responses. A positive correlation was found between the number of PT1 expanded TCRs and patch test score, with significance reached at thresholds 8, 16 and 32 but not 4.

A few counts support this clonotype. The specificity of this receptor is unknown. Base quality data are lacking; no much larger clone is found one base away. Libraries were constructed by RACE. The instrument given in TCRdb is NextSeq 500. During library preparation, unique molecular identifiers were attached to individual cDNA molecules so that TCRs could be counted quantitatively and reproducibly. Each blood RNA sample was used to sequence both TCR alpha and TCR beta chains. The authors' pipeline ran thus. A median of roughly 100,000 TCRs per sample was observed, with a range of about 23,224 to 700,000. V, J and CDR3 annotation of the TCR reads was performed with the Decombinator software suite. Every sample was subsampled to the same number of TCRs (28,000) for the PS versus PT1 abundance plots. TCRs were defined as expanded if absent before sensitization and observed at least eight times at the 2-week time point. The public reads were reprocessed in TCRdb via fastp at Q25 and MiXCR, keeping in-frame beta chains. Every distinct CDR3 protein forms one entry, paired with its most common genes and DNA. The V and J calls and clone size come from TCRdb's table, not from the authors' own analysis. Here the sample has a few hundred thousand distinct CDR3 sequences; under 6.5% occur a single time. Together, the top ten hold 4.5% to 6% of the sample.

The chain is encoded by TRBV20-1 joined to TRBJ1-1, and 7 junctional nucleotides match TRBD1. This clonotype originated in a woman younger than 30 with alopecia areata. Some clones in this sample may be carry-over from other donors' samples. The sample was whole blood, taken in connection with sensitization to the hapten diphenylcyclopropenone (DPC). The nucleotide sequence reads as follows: TGCAGTGCTAGAGTGGGGGGAACAGGGGCCAACACTGAAGCTTTCTTT. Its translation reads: CSARVGGTGANTEAFF.